Sequencing of this TCR beta chain was carried out in a study of OX40 agonist ivuxolimab in advanced cancers. Study details: Aged roughly 20 to 79 with a mean of approximately 57 years, they were about 80% male.

Trimming at V came to 5 bases and at J to 3 bases, leaving 6 bases not matched to a gene. CDR1 and CDR2 from the germline V gene are MGHRA and YSYEKL. The CDR3 sequence is 14 residues long. Some clones are missing from TCRdb's copy, which holds only in-frame ones; the method was immunoSEQ multiplex PCR. Here the sample spans some 22,000 clones, around 87% being singletons. Concerning this clone: Its antigen remains unknown.

Study-level results: Expanded peripheral T-cell antigen specificity went undetermined. Both CD4+ and CD8+ T cell populations in blood had undergone clonal expansion by week 6 at 0.1 to 3.0 mg/kg.

The TCR was taken from an adult with an advanced solid tumor such as melanoma, head and neck, liver or kidney cancer. This sample comprised CD4+ or CD8+ T cells sorted from blood, obtained in a trial of the OX40 agonist ivuxolimab. This chain joins TRBV4-1 and TRBJ2-7, with 8 bases fitting TRBD1. The CDR3 spells CASSFFTGGYEQYF. Here the CDR3 DNA reads TGCGCCAGCAGCTTTTTTACAGGGGGCTACGAGCAGTACTTC.